The 25 T cell receptor beta chains reported below all come from one sample, sequenced in a study of CD8 T cells in ankylosing spondylitis. TCRdb reprocessed the 5' RACE reads via MiXCR and lists one record per CDR3 protein. This sample has approximately 130,000 distinct CDR3 sequences, with roughly 8.8% found just once. Sequencing used blood, either unsorted or a sorted T cell fraction (not recorded which). All receptors come from a male donor with ankylosing spondylitis or in good health (not recorded which).

This clonotype was seen a handful of times. The chain joins TRBV27 to TRBJ2-2; TRBD1 aligns across 7 bases. The germline V gene has CDR1 MNHEY and CDR2 SMNVEV (reference sequence). The CDR3 runs 18 residues. Trimming at V came to 2 bases and at J to 0 bases, leaving 9 bases not matched to a gene. CDR3 residues: CASSLKSRGRANTGELFF. CDR3 in DNA: TGTGCCAGCAGTTTAAAGAGTAGGGGGCGAGCGAACACCGGGGAGCTGTTTTTT.

This clonotype turned up a few times. The rearrangement links TRBV6-1 to TRBJ1-2, with 7 bases that match TRBD1. Trimming cost V 10 bases and J 2 bases; bases outside gene matches: 4. CDR1 is MNHNS, CDR2 SASEGT, per germline. The CDR3 is 12 amino acids. CDR3 in DNA: TGTGCCACCCGCAGGGGGAACTATGGCTACACCTTC. Translating it yields CATRRGNYGYTF.

This clonotype was counted ten times or more. The CDR3 bases are TGCGCCAGCAGCCAAGATCGTTCTAGAGTCTACGAGCAGTACTTC. Protein: CASSQDRSRVYEQYF. The gene calls are TRBV4-3 and TRBJ2-7; D not resolved. The CDR3 covers 15 residues. Trimming took off 0 bases at V and 3 bases at J, with 12 bases between the two ends. CDR1 and CDR2 from the germline V gene are LGHNA and YSLEER.

This clonotype was counted at least ten times. This sequence joins TRBV6-5 and TRBJ2-5, with D unresolved. This CDR3 has 12 amino acids. The V end lost 6 bases, the J end lost 2 bases, and 7 bases lay between the germline ends. Per germline, CDR1 MNHEY and CDR2 SVGAGI. The CDR3 nucleotides read TGTGCCAGCAGCAGCGAGCAAGAGACCCAGTACTTC. Protein: CASSSEQETQYF.

This clonotype has ten or more counts. The chain links TRBV20-1 to TRBJ1-6; TRBD1 matches 7 bases. The CDR3 is made up of 17 amino acids. Germline values: CDR1 DFQATT, CDR2 SNEGSKA (reference sequence). V lost 5 bases to trimming and J lost 5 bases; unmatched junction nucleotides: 15. CDR3 in amino acids: CSAVWSEPGQNNSPLHF. The CDR3 nucleotides are TGCAGTGCTGTATGGTCTGAACCGGGACAGAATAATTCACCCCTCCACTTT.

This clonotype showed up many times. The chain carries TRBV14 and TRBJ2-1; no clear D gene. The CDR3 is 17 amino acids. Germline CDR1 is SGHDN and CDR2 is FVKESK. Deletions cut 2 bases from V and 7 bases from J, with 21 bases between. CDR3: CASSQQTLDYLWNEQFF. For the CDR3, the DNA is TGTGCCAGCAGCCAACAAACGCTAGATTACCTCTGGAATGAGCAGTTCTTC.

To note about this clonotype: A read error may be the cause here, since a much bigger clone is one base away. CDR3 DNA: TGTGCCGGCAGCCAAGATCTTATTGCGAGGACTGAAGCTTTCTTT. It translates to CAGSQDLIARTEAFF. The rearrangement uses TRBV14 and TRBJ1-1; D is unresolved. Germline CDR1 reads SGHDN; CDR2 reads FVKESK. This CDR3 comprises 15 residues.

As to this clonotype: An end of the junction does not agree with germline; a read error may underlie this. V gene TRBV7-8 combines with J gene TRBJ2-1; 8 positions match TRBD2. Germline assignment: CDR1 SGHVS and CDR2 FQNEAQ. The CDR3 runs 15 residues. The CDR3 is CASTLGISGVNEQFF. The CDR3 coding sequence is TGTGCCAGCACCTTAGGGATTAGCGGGGTCAATGAGCAGTTCTTC.

In this sample, this clonotype turned up many times. This chain uses TRBV29-1 with TRBJ2-7, with D possibly TRBD2 on 5 matching bases. Germline CDR1 and CDR2: SQVTM and ANQGSEA. The CDR3 loop spans 15 amino acids. V lost 5 bases to trimming and J lost 3 bases, with 20 bases between them. CDR3 loop: CSVIAGGWPDYEQYF. In DNA form, the CDR3 reads TGCAGCGTTATCGCGGGTGGATGGCCGGACTACGAGCAGTACTTC.

This clonotype was counted at least ten times. V and J are TRBV3-1 and TRBJ2-5; D might be TRBD2 (6 bases). Germline CDR1 reads LGHDT; CDR2 reads YNNKEL (reference sequence). The V end was cut by 4 bases, the J end by 5 bases, with 17 bases between. The CDR3 has 15 residues. The CDR3 nucleotides read TGTGCCAGCAGCCTCGGGACTCCGAATGGGGAGACCCAGTACTTC. Amino acids: CASSLGTPNGETQYF.

This clonotype was recorded at least ten times. The chain is built from TRBV7-2 and TRBJ2-7; no reliable D call. Trimming shortened V by 5 bases and J by 0 bases, and 17 bases separated the two germline ends. The CDR3 has 16 residues. Germline lookup yields CDR1 SGHTA and CDR2 FQGNSA. The CDR3 DNA reads as TGTGCCAGCAGCCCTTACAGCCTAAGGGACTCCTACGAGCAGTACTTC. This translates into CASSPYSLRDSYEQYF.

This clonotype came up a few times. The chain uses TRBV5-1 and TRBJ2-1, with TRBD2 as a possible D gene (6 bases). The CDR3 is 16 residues long. Germline CDR1 and CDR2: SGHRS and YFSETQ. Trimming removed 4 bases at V and 4 bases at J, with 18 bases between. CDR3 DNA: TGCGCCAGCAGCCGAGCCACGGGACTTTCGTACAATGAGCAGTTCTTC. Translating it yields CASSRATGLSYNEQFF.

This clonotype was found a few times. The chain links TRBV12-3 or TRBV12-4 to TRBJ2-6; D perhaps matches TRBD1 (6 bases). Trimming removed 5 bases at V and 1 base at J, with 18 bases between. The CDR3 extends over 18 amino acids. CDR3 coding DNA: TGTGCCAGCAGTCCCTCGGCCAGGGGATCGTCTGGGGCCAACGTCCTGACTTTC. Translated, it gives CASSPSARGSSGANVLTF.

In its sample, this clonotype was seen a few times. The V and J genes are TRBV14 and TRBJ2-7, with D unresolved. V was cut by 0 bases and J by 6 bases, with 6 bases left in between. This CDR3 is 12 amino acids long. Germline CDR1 reads SGHDN; CDR2 reads FVKESK. CDR3 residues: CASSQEWGEQYF. The CDR3 DNA reads as TGTGCCAGCAGCCAAGAATGGGGCGAGCAGTACTTC.

Ten or more counts support this clonotype. The rearrangement uses TRBV2 and TRBJ2-7; D ambiguous. CDR3 size: 13 residues. The V gene lost 3 bases and the J gene lost 0 bases, with 6 bases spanning the gap. The germline V gene encodes CDR1 SNHLY and CDR2 FYNNEI. The CDR3 nucleotides are TGTGCCAGCAGTGATGGGTACTCCTACGAGCAGTACTTC. Amino acids: CASSDGYSYEQYF.

This clonotype was observed at least ten times. The rearrangement joins TRBV5-1 to TRBJ2-3, with D hard to call. The V gene lost 0 bases and the J gene lost 0 bases, with 5 bases spanning the gap. Germline V lookup: CDR1 SGHRS, CDR2 YFSETQ. This CDR3 is built from 14 residues. CDR3 region: CASSLAGSTDTQYF. The DNA of the CDR3 is TGCGCCAGCAGCTTGGCCGGGAGCACAGATACGCAGTATTTT.

This clonotype appeared many times. The chain has TRBV20-1 and TRBJ2-5; TRBD2 agrees at 7 bases. The ends lost 2 bases at V and 4 bases at J; junction bases unmatched: 13. Germline assignment: CDR1 DFQATT and CDR2 SNEGSKA (reference sequence). CDR3 length: 16 amino acids. The CDR3 reads CSARPARSGIIETQYF. The CDR3 DNA reads as TGCAGTGCTAGACCCGCTCGAAGCGGGATTATAGAGACCCAGTACTTC.

The chain recombines TRBV29-1 with TRBJ2-1; D not resolved. V was cut by 5 bases and J by 15 bases, with 23 bases left in between. Germline values: CDR1 SQVTM, CDR2 ANQGSEA. The CDR3 is 13 residues long. Here the CDR3 reads CSVRATESPMWFF. The DNA of the CDR3 is TGCAGCGTTCGGGCTACGGAATCACCCATGTGGTTCTTC.

In its sample, this clonotype was seen many times. The chain is built from TRBV6-2 or TRBV6-3 and TRBJ2-3; D may be TRBD1 (6 bases). The V end was cut by 6 bases, the J end by 0 bases, with 13 bases between. CDR1 MNHEY and CDR2 SVGEGT come from the germline V gene. CDR3 length: 15 residues. CDR3 coding DNA: TGTGCCAGCAGAGCTACAGGGTCTAGCACAGATACGCAGTATTTT. It specifies CASRATGSSTDTQYF.

This clonotype was seen many times. The V call is TRBV7-8, the J call TRBJ1-5, with 7 bases fitting TRBD1. The CDR3 totals 16 residues. J gave up 3 bases and V 5 bases, and 10 bases lay outside the gene matches. CDR1 and CDR2 from the germline V gene are SGHVS and FQNEAQ. CDR3 bases: TGTGCCAGCAGCCCCCTGGGACAGACTTTCAATCAGCCCCAGCATTTT. It yields the protein CASSPLGQTFNQPQHF.

This chain connects TRBV6-5 to TRBJ2-1, with D maybe TRBD1 (6 bases). CDR3 length: 11 residues. CDR1 MNHEY and CDR2 SVGAGI come from the germline V gene. With 10 bases removed from V and 8 bases from J, the gap between germline ends came to 12 bases. The CDR3 sequence is CATSGVHEQFF. CDR3 sequence (DNA): TGTGCCACATCAGGGGTCCATGAGCAGTTCTTC.

This clonotype was observed at least ten times. The chain links TRBV24-1 to TRBJ1-3; 7 bases match TRBD1. The CDR3 totals 16 residues. Germline V gene lookup returns CDR1 KGHDR and CDR2 SFDVKD. J was trimmed by 4 bases and V by 3 bases; bases with no gene match: 8. CDR3: CATSDQNRGLGNTIYF. DNA for the CDR3: TGTGCCACCAGTGATCAAAACAGGGGCCTAGGAAACACCATATATTTT.

This clonotype has at least ten counts. The J gene is TRBJ2-7, the V gene TRBV3-1; no clear D. This CDR3 region has 12 residues. Germline loops: CDR1 LGHDT, CDR2 YNNKEL (reference sequence). V lost 4 bases and J lost 5, with 9 bases in between. DNA for the CDR3: TGTGCCAGCAGCCCGGAAAGCCACGAGCAGTACTTC. Translating it yields CASSPESHEQYF.

This clonotype was observed many times. The J gene is TRBJ2-7, the V gene TRBV7-2; the D gene could be TRBD1 or TRBD2 (6 bases each). V shed 2 bases and J shed 2 bases, with 10 bases lying between them. CDR3 length equals 14 residues. Germline V lookup: CDR1 SGHTA, CDR2 FQGNSA. CDR3 DNA sequence: TGTGCCAGCAGCTTACGGGGGCGGCCCTACGAGCAGTACTTC. As protein: CASSLRGRPYEQYF.

In regard to this clonotype: A much larger clone differs from this one at a single base, so this may be a read error. The rearrangement links TRBV3-1 to TRBJ1-6; tentative D call: TRBD1 (6 bases). Deletions cut 7 bases from V and 7 bases from J, with 17 bases between. The CDR3 runs 15 residues. Per germline, CDR1 LGHDT and CDR2 YNNKEL (reference sequence). CDR3 coding DNA: TGTGCCAGCACCCTTCCCGGACAGAGAAATTCACCCCTCCACTTT. This translates into CASTLPGQRNSPLHF.